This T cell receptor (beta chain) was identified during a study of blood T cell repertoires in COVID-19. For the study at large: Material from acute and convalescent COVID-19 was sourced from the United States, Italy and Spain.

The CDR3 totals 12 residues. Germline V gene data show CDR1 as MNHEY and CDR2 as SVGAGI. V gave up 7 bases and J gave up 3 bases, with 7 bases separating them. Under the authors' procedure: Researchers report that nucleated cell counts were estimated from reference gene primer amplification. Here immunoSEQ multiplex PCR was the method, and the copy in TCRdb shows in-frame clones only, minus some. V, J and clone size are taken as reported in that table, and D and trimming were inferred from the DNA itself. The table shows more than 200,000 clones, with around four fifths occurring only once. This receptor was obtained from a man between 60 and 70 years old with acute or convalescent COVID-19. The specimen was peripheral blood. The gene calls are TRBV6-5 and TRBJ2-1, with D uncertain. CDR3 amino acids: CASKFGYNEQFF. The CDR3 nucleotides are TGTGCCAGCAAATTCGGCTACAATGAGCAGTTCTTC.